The 23 T cell receptor beta chains reported below all come from one sample, sequenced in a study of blood T cell repertoires in COVID-19 (TCRdb year 2020). The library was built by means of the immunoSEQ multiplex PCR assay. What TCRdb holds here is the immuneACCESS table cut down to in-frame rearrangements. Part of the clones is not present; checked against another copy, under half of the missing clones reflect an unresolved V gene, and the others are unexplained. Present in this sample are 190,000 or so clones, 87% of which were seen just once. About 9.3% of the sample lies in the top ten. The sequenced sample was PBMCs or T cells enriched from blood (not recorded which). The receptors were gathered from a man aged 18-30 years with acute COVID-19.

The V call is TRBV5-1, the J call TRBJ1-2; unclear D gene. CDR3 length equals 13 residues. Trimming stripped 0 bases from V and 8 bases from J, with 11 bases between. The germline V gene encodes CDR1 SGHRS and CDR2 YFSETQ. The CDR3 coding sequence is TGCGCCAGCAGCTTGGAGGTGACATCGGGCTACACCTTC. Its translation is CASSLEVTSGYTF.

The V call is TRBV4-1, the J call TRBJ2-5; TRBD2 matches at 15 bases. Germline CDR1 reads MGHRA; CDR2 reads YSYEKL. Losses at the gene ends were 3 bases for V and 5 bases for J; bases not matched to a gene: 7. This CDR3 spans 17 amino acids. The CDR3 DNA follows: TGCGCCAGCAGCCAGTTAGGACTAGCGGGAGGGGTGGAGACCCAGTACTTC. This encodes CASSQLGLAGGVETQYF.

This chain links TRBV3-1 (or the pseudogene TRBV3-2) with TRBJ2-7; 7 bases match TRBD1. The V gene end was trimmed by 8 bases and the J gene end by 2 bases; junction bases not matched to a gene: 3. The CDR3 consists of 12 residues. Germline V gives CDR1 LGHDT, CDR2 YNNKEL (reference sequence). For the CDR3, the DNA is TGTGCCAGCGGGCAGGGGGCCTACGAGCAGTACTTC. Translating it yields CASGQGAYEQYF.

The chain recombines TRBV29-1 with TRBJ1-1; 7 bases fit TRBD1. After removal of 3 bases from V and 10 bases from J, the junction contained 11 bases not matched to a gene. Germline V gene sequence: CDR1 SQVTM, CDR2 ANQGSEA. CDR3 size: 13 residues. The CDR3 DNA reads TGCAGCGTTGACCAGACAGGGTCTTCTGGAGCTTTCTTT. This gives the protein CSVDQTGSSGAFF.

A word on this clone: Within the sample, other DNA sequences also encode this same CDR3. CDR3 in DNA: TGCAGCGTCCGGACTAGCGGAACCTACGAGCAGTACTTC. This sequence encodes CSVRTSGTYEQYF. The rearrangement uses TRBV29-1 and TRBJ2-7, with 10 nucleotides matching TRBD2. J lost 2 bases, V lost 6 bases, and 4 bases had no gene match. From germline, CDR1 is SQVTM and CDR2 ANQGSEA. There are 13 residues in the CDR3.

This clone was found once. The chain couples TRBV30 to TRBJ2-2; 13 bases agree with TRBD2. CDR3 length: 14 amino acids. Germline V CDR1 and CDR2: GTSNPN, SVGIG (reference sequence). The V segment lost 5 bases and the J segment 8 bases; nucleotides outside the gene matches: 5. The CDR3 loop reads CAWEQGLAGGELFF. In nucleotides, the CDR3 is TGTGCCTGGGAACAGGGACTAGCGGGAGGGGAGCTGTTTTTT.

In nucleotides, the CDR3 is TGTGCCAGCAGCCCCTACGGTGAGGCGGCAGATACGCAGTATTTT. The encoded protein is CASSPYGEAADTQYF. This chain uses TRBV9 with TRBJ2-3; D uncertain. The CDR3 is made up of 15 amino acids. Germline V lookup: CDR1 SGDLS, CDR2 YYNGEE. The germline V and J ends were trimmed by 4 bases and 4 bases, with 16 bases remaining between them.

The chain couples TRBV7-8 to TRBJ1-1; 8 bases map to TRBD1. CDR1 is SGHVS and CDR2 is FQNEAQ in the germline V gene. Trimming took 2 bases from V and 4 from J; bases not matched to a gene: 15. This CDR3 comprises 18 residues. CDR3 sequence reads: CASSLRAGTGPMGTEAFF. The CDR3 DNA sequence: TGTGCCAGCAGCTTAAGGGCGGGGACAGGTCCAATGGGCACTGAAGCTTTCTTT.

The chain has TRBV5-1 and TRBJ2-7, with a possible D match to TRBD1 (7 bases). Trimming left V 3 bases short and J 1 base short, with 14 bases between. The CDR3 extends over 15 amino acids. Germline V gives CDR1 SGHRS, CDR2 YFSETQ. The CDR3 protein is CASSSGGTASYEQYF. The CDR3 coding sequence is TGCGCCAGCAGCTCAGGAGGGACAGCTTCCTACGAGCAGTACTTC. Drawing the rest from reference TRBV5-1 and TRBJ2-7, the complete variable domain is KAGVTQTPRYLIKTRGQQVTLSCSPISGHRSVSWYQQTPGQGLQFLFEYFSETQRNKGNFPGRFSGRQFSNSRSEMNVSTLELGDSALYLCASSSGGTASYEQYFGPGTRLTVT.

This clone showed up just once. The rearrangement joins TRBV19 to TRBJ2-5; 13 bases are a match to TRBD2. J lost 5 bases, V lost 6 bases, and 9 bases had no gene match. Per the germline V gene, CDR1 is LNHDA and CDR2 is SQIVND (reference sequence). The CDR3 has 16 residues. DNA of the CDR3: TGTGCCAGTAGGACTAGCGGGAGGACCCCAGTCGAGACCCAGTACTTC. This gives the protein CASRTSGRTPVETQYF.

The rearrangement links TRBV28 to TRBJ2-1, with D perhaps TRBD1 (5 bases). The germline V and J ends were trimmed by 5 bases and 7 bases, with 18 bases remaining between them. In germline, CDR1 is MDHEN, CDR2 SYDVKM. The CDR3 contains 15 residues. The CDR3 DNA follows: TGTGCCAGCAGTGACTTGAATTATGACAGTAATGAGCAGTTCTTC. Translated, it gives CASSDLNYDSNEQFF.

The chain combines TRBV27 with TRBJ2-1; D may be TRBD1 (6 bases). CDR1 is MNHEY and CDR2 is SMNVEV in the germline V gene (reference sequence). V shed 5 bases and J shed 5 bases, with 10 bases lying between them. The CDR3 has 13 residues. CDR3 in DNA: TGTGCCAGCAGTATATACAGGGACAATGAGCAGTTCTTC. It codes for CASSIYRDNEQFF.

The V gene is TRBV4-1, the J gene TRBJ1-5; 9 nucleotides line up with TRBD1. With V trimmed by 4 bases and J by 2 bases, 6 bases remained unmatched. Looked up from germline, CDR1 is MGHRA and CDR2 is YSYEKL. The CDR3 spans 16 residues. Here the CDR3 DNA reads TGCGCCAGCAGCCCGACGACAGGGGGTGGCAATCAGCCCCAGCATTTT. Protein sequence: CASSPTTGGGNQPQHF.

The rearrangement uses TRBV30 and TRBJ1-2; the match to TRBD1 covers 12 bases. Looked up from germline, CDR1 is GTSNPN and CDR2 is SVGIG (reference sequence). V gave up 5 bases and J gave up 7 bases; unmatched junction bases: 11. CDR3 length: 15 residues. CDR3 amino acids: CAWDFTGQGAGGYTF. In nucleotides, the CDR3 is TGTGCCTGGGACTTCACGGGACAGGGGGCGGGTGGCTACACCTTC.

The chain couples TRBV29-1 to TRBJ2-7, with TRBD2 identical over 13 bases. Unmatched junction bases numbered 2, after V lost 1 base and J lost 2 bases. Germline values: CDR1 SQVTM, CDR2 ANQGSEA. The CDR3 consists of 15 residues. Here the CDR3 DNA reads TGCAGCGTTGAAGCCACTAGCGGGAGGGCCTACGAGCAGTACTTC. This translates into CSVEATSGRAYEQYF.

The chain couples TRBV4-3 to TRBJ1-2; D is unresolved. The V end was cut by 0 bases, the J end by 4 bases, with 12 bases between. Looked up from germline, CDR1 is LGHNA and CDR2 is YSLEER. CDR3 length: 15 amino acids. The CDR3 nucleotides are TGCGCCAGCAGCCAAGAACTCGCCTGGAGCTATGGCTACACCTTC. This gives the protein CASSQELAWSYGYTF.

This clone was picked up a small number of times. The gene calls are TRBV7-2 and TRBJ2-3; 9 bases are a match to TRBD2. V dropped 5 bases and J dropped 2; count of bases not matched to a gene: 5. The CDR3 contains 15 residues. The germline CDR1 and CDR2 sequences are SGHTA and FQGNSA. Here the CDR3 reads CASSPRLADTDTQYF. Written as DNA, the CDR3 is TGTGCCAGCAGCCCGAGACTAGCGGACACAGATACGCAGTATTTT.

The chain links TRBV9 to TRBJ1-2; 11 bases are shared with TRBD1. CDR1 and CDR2 (germline): SGDLS, YYNGEE. V shed 0 bases and J 4 bases; nucleotides not matched to a gene: 5. The CDR3 is 16 residues long. CDR3 sequence reads: CASSVDGQGASYGYTF. The CDR3 coding sequence is TGTGCCAGCAGCGTAGATGGACAGGGGGCAAGCTATGGCTACACCTTC.

This clone was recorded at least ten times. The V call is TRBV29-1, the J call TRBJ2-6, with unresolved D. The CDR3 spans 13 residues. V was clipped by 6 bases and J by 2 bases, with 8 bases between them. The germline V gene has CDR1 SQVTM and CDR2 ANQGSEA. The chain's CDR3 is CSVMRTGANVLTF. The DNA of the CDR3 is TGCAGCGTCATGAGGACTGGGGCCAACGTCCTGACTTTC.

The rearrangement uses TRBV11-2 and TRBJ2-7; D gene ambiguous. The V end lost 5 bases, the J end lost 2 bases, and 19 bases lay between the germline ends. The CDR3 contains 16 residues. Germline CDR1 SGHAT, CDR2 FQNNGV. The CDR3 protein is CASSLRLVVKAYEQYF. CDR3 nucleotide sequence: TGTGCCAGCAGCCTGAGGCTAGTAGTAAAGGCCTACGAGCAGTACTTC. The full variable domain, with the rest looked up from reference TRBV11-2 and TRBJ2-7, is EAGVAQSPRYKIIEKRQSVAFWCNPISGHATLYWYQQILGQGPKLLIQFQNNGVVDDSQLPKDRFSAERLKGVDSTLKIQPAKLEDSAVYLCASSLRLVVKAYEQYFGPGTRLTVT.

The chain combines TRBV30 with TRBJ1-6; D perhaps matches TRBD1 (6 bases). This CDR3 contains 17 residues. Germline V gene lookup returns CDR1 GTSNPN and CDR2 SVGIG (reference sequence). V was shortened by 5 bases and J by 2 bases, with 19 bases between the two germline ends. The CDR3 sequence is CAWRHSVRDTYNSPLHF. CDR3 in DNA: TGTGCCTGGCGCCATAGCGTCCGGGACACCTATAATTCACCCCTCCACTTT.

This clone was picked up a small number of times. The rearrangement uses TRBV11-3 and TRBJ1-1, with unresolved D. In germline, CDR1 is SGHNT, CDR2 YENEEA. V lost 1 base and J lost 3, with 9 bases in between. The CDR3 covers 14 residues. The DNA of the CDR3 is TGTGCCAGCAGCTTAGGGCCAATCGACACTGAAGCTTTCTTT. As protein: CASSLGPIDTEAFF. Full variable domain (outside the CDR3, taken from reference TRBV11-3 and TRBJ1-1): EAGVVQSPRYKIIEKKQPVAFWCNPISGHNTLYWYLQNLGQGPELLIRYENEEAVDDSQLPKDRFSAERLKGVDSTLKIQPAELGDSAVYLCASSLGPIDTEAFFGQGTRLTVV.

Here the CDR3 reads CAWSFEGGSYNEQFF. CDR3 nucleotides: TGTGCCTGGAGCTTCGAAGGGGGCTCCTACAATGAGCAGTTCTTC. This chain connects TRBV30 to TRBJ2-1, with D possibly being TRBD1 (6 bases). Trimming took off 3 bases at V and 0 bases at J, with 12 bases between the two ends. Germline V gives CDR1 GTSNPN, CDR2 SVGIG (reference sequence). There are 15 residues in the CDR3.